This T cell receptor (beta chain) was captured by sequencing in a study of blood T cell repertoires in COVID-19. In the study overall: There were acute and convalescent COVID-19 samples, and they came from the United States, Italy and Spain. Sources were T cells, B-cell-depleted T cells, or PBMCs; the material itself was cDNA or gDNA.

CDR3 length equals 14 residues. The V end lost 2 bases, the J end lost 1 base, and 8 bases lay between the germline ends. This clone occurred a few times. Original processing notes: Amplification of reference gene primers was used by the study to estimate nucleated cell counts. Clones were sequenced by immunoSEQ multiplex PCR, and TCRdb holds only the in-frame ones, with some missing. From that table come the V and J calls and clone size; the DNA was used to work out D and trimming. The data show over 200,000 clones, approximately 84% seen once. The sample taken for sequencing was peripheral blood. The J gene is TRBJ1-1, the V gene TRBV23-1, with D perhaps matching TRBD1 (5 bases). TRBV23-1 is filed as an ORF, its function uncertain. This sequence originates from a middle-aged man with active or convalescent COVID-19. The CDR3 DNA sequence: TGCGCCAGCAGTCAAAGCCAGGGGAACACTGAAGCTTTCTTT. Its protein is CASSQSQGNTEAFF.